One sample yielded the 20 T cell receptor beta chains listed below, sequenced in a study of T cells in Graves' hyperthyroidism and ophthalmopathy. Authors of the study amplified TCR beta CDR3 regions from RNA transcripts. A first-round RT-PCR of the TCR CDR3 used the HTBI primer set. TCRdb independently ran MiXCR on the multiplex PCR reads; one entry per CDR3 protein. This sample has 650,000 to 700,000 distinct CDR3 sequences, with around 16% found just once. The source material was blood. These receptors all come from a man aged 50 or older with Graves' hyperthyroidism.

The chain combines TRBV10-1 with TRBJ1-1; 7 bases are shared with TRBD1. The trim removed 6 bases at V and 1 base at J, leaving 5 bases unmatched. Germline V gene lookup returns CDR1 WNHNN and CDR2 SYGVQD (reference sequence). The CDR3 runs 14 residues. CDR3 sequence reads: CASSTDRENTEAFF. CDR3 DNA: TGCGCCAGCAGCACCGACAGGGAGAACACTGAAGCTTTCTTT.

This clonotype has only a few counts. A much larger clone differs by one base, so this may be a read error. This chain uses TRBV30 with TRBJ1-2; weak D call: TRBD1 (6 bases). Trimming stripped 3 bases from V and 6 bases from J, with 20 bases between. Germline CDR1 is GTSNPN and CDR2 is SVGIG (reference sequence). The CDR3 covers 15 residues. The CDR3 sequence: CAWSLGTPRRHGYTF. The CDR3 DNA sequence: TGTGCCTGGAGCCTGGGGACACCGAGGAGACATGGCTACACCTTC.

This clonotype has ten or more counts. This chain joins TRBV24-1 and TRBJ2-7, with D tentatively TRBD1 (5 bases). The CDR3 consists of 13 residues. Trimming left V 1 base short and J 6 bases short, with 9 bases between. Germline CDR1 reads KGHDR; CDR2 reads SFDVKD. CDR3 coding DNA: TGTGCCACCAGTGATTTTAATGGGGCCGAGCAGTACTTC. Amino acids: CATSDFNGAEQYF.

This clonotype was recorded a few times. V usage is TRBV5-6 and J usage is TRBJ1-4; D gene uncertain. The CDR3 is 14 residues long. The V gene's germline CDR1 is SGHDT and CDR2 YYEEEE. Trimming stripped 1 base from V and 3 bases from J, with 7 bases between. The CDR3 sequence: CASSLRVPNEKLFF. The CDR3 coding sequence is TGTGCCAGCAGCTTGAGAGTCCCTAATGAAAAACTGTTTTTT. Full variable domain (missing parts from reference TRBV5-6 and TRBJ1-4): DAGVTQSPTHLIKTRGQQVTLRCSPKSGHDTVSWYQQALGQGPQFIFQYYEEEERQRGNFPDRFSGHQFPNYSSELNVNALLLGDSALYLCASSLRVPNEKLFFGSGTQLSVL.

This clonotype was recorded many times. The chain employs TRBV9 and TRBJ2-3, with unresolved D. Germline CDR1 reads SGDLS; CDR2 reads YYNGEE. The CDR3 loop spans 12 amino acids. V was pared by 3 bases and J by 3 bases, with 5 bases between. The CDR3 protein is CASSAVTDTQYF. The DNA for the CDR3 is TGTGCCAGCAGCGCTGTAACAGATACGCAGTATTTT.

This clonotype has only a few counts. This chain connects TRBV24-1 to TRBJ1-3; possibly TRBD1 for D (5 bases). Germline V lookup: CDR1 KGHDR, CDR2 SFDVKD. The CDR3 extends over 16 amino acids. V was cut by 1 base and J by 2 bases, with 11 bases left in between. The CDR3 nucleotides read TGTGCCACCAGTGATTTCCAGGGAAGGGCTGGAAACACCATATATTTT. It translates to CATSDFQGRAGNTIYF.

J is TRBJ2-7 and V is TRBV5-8; 9 positions agree with TRBD1. Germline V lookup: CDR1 SGHTS, CDR2 YDEGEE. This CDR3 comprises 14 residues. V lost 4 bases and J lost 5; bases outside the gene matches: 7. Here the CDR3 reads CASSRDRESHEQYF. CDR3 DNA sequence: TGTGCCAGCAGCCGGGACAGGGAATCTCACGAGCAGTACTTC.

This clonotype came up many times. The chain recombines TRBV2 with TRBJ1-6, with D perhaps TRBD1 (5 bases). V lost 6 bases, J lost 8 bases, and 11 bases lay in between. The CDR3 sequence is 13 residues long. CDR1 and CDR2 (germline): SNHLY, FYNNEI. This chain's CDR3 is CASRGPGDSPLHF. The CDR3 DNA follows: TGTGCCAGCAGGGGACCTGGAGATTCACCCCTCCACTTT. The entire variable domain, with the rest obtained from reference TRBV2 and TRBJ1-6, is as follows: EPEVTQTPSHQVTQMGQEVILRCVPISNHLYFYWYRQILGQKVEFLVSFYNNEISEKSEIFDDQFSVERPDGSNFTLKIRSTKLEDSAMYFCASRGPGDSPLHFGNGTRLTVT.

This clonotype was counted only a few times. This chain links TRBV27 with TRBJ2-1; 12 nucleotides match TRBD2. The CDR3 is made up of 15 amino acids. Germline-derived CDR1 and CDR2 are MNHEY and SMNVEV (reference sequence). With V trimmed by 5 bases and J by 8 bases, 7 bases remained unmatched. The CDR3, as DNA: TGTGCCAGCAGTCAACGACTAGCGGGAGTGGATGAGCAGTTCTTC. It specifies CASSQRLAGVDEQFF.

The table lists this clonotype with a few counts. The chain combines TRBV6-1 with TRBJ2-7; TRBD1 aligns across 7 bases. The CDR3 covers 15 residues. Germline values: CDR1 MNHNS, CDR2 SASEGT. Trimming at V came to 6 bases and at J to 3 bases, leaving 11 bases not matched to a gene. CDR3 DNA sequence: TGTGCCAGCAGGGAACAGGGGAACCCCAACTACGAGCAGTACTTC. This gives the protein CASREQGNPNYEQYF.

A note on this clonotype: A much larger clone sits a single nucleotide away, making a read error possible. This sequence joins TRBV28 and TRBJ2-7; TRBD1 matches at 9 bases. The germline V gene has CDR1 MDHEN and CDR2 SYDVKM. CDR3 length: 16 amino acids. CDR3: CASSTPRRQGGREQHF. As DNA, the CDR3 is TGTGCCAGCAGCACGCCCCGCAGACAGGGGGGACGGGAGCAGCACTTC.

This clonotype has more than one count but fewer than ten. This chain uses TRBV20-1 with TRBJ2-7; 7 bases map to TRBD2. V shed 1 base, J shed 2 bases, and the junction held 8 bases outside the gene matches. Per germline, CDR1 DFQATT and CDR2 SNEGSKA (reference sequence). The CDR3 length is 15 residues. CDR3 DNA sequence: TGCAGTGCTAGAGGCGGCGGGAGTGGGCCCTACGAGCAGTACTTC. Protein product: CSARGGGSGPYEQYF.

The table lists this clonotype with many counts. The chain joins TRBV15 to TRBJ2-2, with 7 bases fitting TRBD1. CDR1 and CDR2 (germline): LNHNV, YYDKDF (reference sequence). The CDR3 loop spans 15 amino acids. Trimming at V came to 3 bases and at J to 4 bases, leaving 5 bases not matched to a gene. The CDR3 nucleotides read TGTGCCACCAGCAGGAAGACAGGGATCACCGGGGAGCTGTTTTTT. Its translation is CATSRKTGITGELFF.

The rearrangement joins TRBV6-2 or TRBV6-3 to TRBJ2-5; 12 bases line up with TRBD1. V was clipped by 5 bases and J by 5 bases; unmatched bases: 9. This CDR3 spans 16 amino acids. The germline V gene encodes CDR1 MNHEY and CDR2 SVGEGT. The CDR3 DNA reads TGTGCCAGCAGTAAGGGACAGGGGGCGGCTCCCGAGACCCAGTACTTC. Protein sequence: CASSKGQGAAPETQYF.

Many counts were recorded for this clonotype. The rearrangement joins TRBV2 to TRBJ1-5; D unclear. This CDR3 has 13 residues. The germline V and J ends were trimmed by 2 bases and 7 bases, with 9 bases remaining between them. Germline V CDR1 and CDR2: SNHLY, FYNNEI. The CDR3 region is CASSELGSQPQHF. Written as DNA, the CDR3 is TGTGCCAGCAGTGAATTGGGATCCCAGCCCCAGCATTTT.

The chain links TRBV30 to TRBJ2-3; 13 bases line up with TRBD2. Germline V gene data show CDR1 as GTSNPN and CDR2 as SVGIG (reference sequence). The length of the CDR3 is 15 residues. Trimming cost V 3 bases and J 2 bases; bases outside gene matches: 2. CDR3 in DNA: TGTGCCTGGAGGGGACTAGCGGGATTCACAGATACGCAGTATTTT. Amino acid sequence: CAWRGLAGFTDTQYF. Combining the CDR3 with reference TRBV30 and TRBJ2-3 gives the whole variable domain SQTIHQWPATLVQPVGSPLSLECTVEGTSNPNLYWYRQAAGRGLQLLFYSVGIGQISSEVPQNLSASRPQDRQFILSSKKLLLSDSGFYLCAWRGLAGFTDTQYFGPGTRLTVL.

This clonotype has only one observation. A read error may be the cause here, since a much bigger clone is one base away. The chain links TRBV2 to TRBJ1-4; perhaps TRBD1 as D (5 bases). Trimming took off 3 bases at V and 7 bases at J, with 6 bases between the two ends. Germline V CDR1 and CDR2: SNHLY, FYNNEI. CDR3 length: 12 residues. The CDR3 protein is CASSDRAEKLFF. CDR3 DNA sequence: TGTGCCAGCAGTGACAGGGCTGAAAAACTGTTTTTT.

The rearrangement links TRBV7-2 to TRBJ2-5; 8 bases are a match to TRBD2. Germline loops: CDR1 SGHTA, CDR2 FQGNSA. V shed 5 bases and J 5 bases; nucleotides not matched to a gene: 10. CDR3 length equals 15 residues. CDR3 amino acids: CASSAGGGEGETQYF. CDR3 in DNA: TGTGCCAGCAGCGCGGGGGGCGGGGAGGGGGAGACCCAGTACTTC.

This clonotype was found many times. The CDR3 is CASSFRGKGYGYTF. The DNA of the CDR3 is TGTGCCAGCAGTTTCAGGGGCAAGGGGTATGGCTACACCTTC. V is TRBV28 and J is TRBJ1-2; tentative D call: TRBD1 (6 bases). The V end was cut by 3 bases, the J end by 5 bases, with 13 bases between. Germline V gives CDR1 MDHEN, CDR2 SYDVKM. There are 14 residues in the CDR3.

The CDR3 loop is CAISESAANEQFF. For the CDR3, the DNA is TGTGCCATCAGTGAATCGGCAGCCAATGAGCAGTTCTTC. The chain recombines TRBV10-3 with TRBJ2-1, with no clear D. The V end was cut by 3 bases, the J end by 6 bases, with 9 bases between. CDR3 length: 13 amino acids. Germline V gives CDR1 ENHRY, CDR2 SYGVKD.